These 25 T cell receptor beta chains originate from one sample sequenced in a study of T cell responses to AZD1222 COVID-19 vaccine. Profiling relied on immunoSEQ multiplex PCR, and the TCRdb table lists in-frame clones only, not all of them. The sample consists of tens of thousands of clones, 89% of them appearing once. Sequenced here: peripheral blood, sampled 28 days after the second AZD1222 dose. The receptors derive from an adult who received the AZD1222 COVID-19 vaccine.

This clone has just a few counts. The CDR3 DNA follows: TGTGCCAGCAGCCTTGGGACGGCCCGCTCCTACAATGAGCAGTTCTTC. Residues: CASSLGTARSYNEQFF. The chain uses TRBV7-9 and TRBJ2-1; D is perhaps TRBD1 or TRBD2 (5 bases each). The CDR3 covers 16 residues. Deletions cut 5 bases from V and 0 bases from J, with 14 bases between. Germline lookup yields CDR1 SEHNR and CDR2 FQNEAQ (reference sequence).

V is TRBV15 and J is TRBJ1-4; D might be TRBD1 (6 bases). V lost 1 base, J lost 0 bases, and 9 bases lay in between. CDR1 is LNHNV and CDR2 is YYDKDF in the germline V gene (reference sequence). CDR3 length: 16 residues. The CDR3 reads CATSRVPGATNEKLFF. In nucleotides, the CDR3 is TGTGCCACCAGCAGAGTACCAGGGGCAACTAATGAAAAACTGTTTTTT.

The table lists this clone with a count of one. J is TRBJ1-2 and V is TRBV5-1, with 7 bases identical to TRBD1. The J segment lost 0 bases and the V segment lost 0 bases, leaving 5 bases of the junction unmatched. CDR1 is SGHRS, CDR2 YFSETQ, per germline. This CDR3 region has 16 residues. The CDR3 coding sequence is TGCGCCAGCAGCTTGGGGACAGGAAGAACTAACTATGGCTACACCTTC. It codes for CASSLGTGRTNYGYTF.

This chain joins TRBV9 and TRBJ2-2, with 8 bases that match TRBD2. CDR3 size: 16 residues. The germline gives CDR1 SGDLS, CDR2 YYNGEE. V lost 3 bases, J lost 6 bases, and 10 bases stayed unmatched. The CDR3 nucleotides read TGTGCCAGCAGCGCACCCCGGGGGGGCGTCTCCGGGGAGCTGTTTTTT. The encoded protein is CASSAPRGGVSGELFF.

This clone was counted a single time. The CDR3 is CASSSSTRNTEAFF. The CDR3 DNA is TGTGCCAGCAGCTCATCGACGCGGAACACTGAAGCTTTCTTT. This rearrangement joins TRBV7-8 to TRBJ1-1; no reliable D call. Germline CDR1 SGHVS, CDR2 FQNEAQ. V was shortened by 4 bases and J by 1 base, with 10 bases between the two germline ends. CDR3 size: 14 residues. Complete variable domain (other parts from reference TRBV7-8 and TRBJ1-1): GAGVSQSPRYKVAKRGQDVALRCDPISGHVSLFWYQQALGQGPEFLTYFQNEAQLDKSGLPSDRFFAERPEGSVSTLKIQRTQQEDSAVYLCASSSSTRNTEAFFGQGTRLTVV.

The rearrangement links TRBV5-1 to TRBJ1-1, with TRBD1 matching over 9 bases. The CDR3 loop spans 13 amino acids. V lost 3 bases to trimming and J lost 4 bases; unmatched junction nucleotides: 1. Germline CDR1 SGHRS, CDR2 YFSETQ. The CDR3 DNA follows: TGCGCCAGCAGCTGGACAGGGGCCACTGAAGCTTTCTTT. Amino acid sequence: CASSWTGATEAFF.

J is TRBJ2-1 and V is TRBV19; D not resolved. The CDR3 is made up of 11 amino acids. Trimming shortened V by 2 bases and J by 7 bases, and 3 bases separated the two germline ends. Germline V gene sequence: CDR1 LNHDA, CDR2 SQIVND (reference sequence). The CDR3 here is CASSIRNEQFF. In DNA, the CDR3 is TGTGCCAGTAGTATAAGGAATGAGCAGTTCTTC.

The chain has TRBV19 and TRBJ1-1; D is ambiguous. The CDR3 runs to 13 residues. Trimming took 4 bases from V and 1 from J, leaving 7 bases between them. Germline V gene lookup returns CDR1 LNHDA and CDR2 SQIVND (reference sequence). The CDR3 reads CASSRAGNTEAFF. CDR3 DNA: TGTGCCAGTAGTAGAGCTGGGAACACTGAAGCTTTCTTT.

The gene calls are TRBV3-1 (or the pseudogene TRBV3-2) and TRBJ2-7; tentatively, D is TRBD2 (7 bases). CDR3 length equals 13 residues. The germline gives CDR1 LGHDT, CDR2 YNNKEL (reference sequence). V dropped 1 base and J dropped 9 bases, with 13 bases sitting between them. The chain's CDR3 is CASSQGYGGAQYV. The CDR3 DNA reads TGTGCCAGCAGCCAAGGGTATGGGGGGGCGCAGTACGTC.

This rearrangement joins TRBV29-1 to TRBJ1-1; D is uncertain. The CDR3 length is 10 residues. V was shortened by 7 bases and J by 2 bases, with 5 bases between the two germline ends. The germline V gene encodes CDR1 SQVTM and CDR2 ANQGSEA. The CDR3 DNA is TGCAGCGGGGAAAACACTGAAGCTTTCTTT. It codes for CSGENTEAFF.

The genes are TRBV5-4 and TRBJ2-1; tentative D call: TRBD2 (6 bases). Germline CDR1 and CDR2: SGHNT and YYREEE (reference sequence). The CDR3 runs to 15 residues. Trimming took off 4 bases at V and 3 bases at J, with 14 bases between the two ends. The CDR3 bases are TGTGCCAGCAGCCCCCCGGGACTCAACTACAATGAGCAGTTCTTC. It translates to CASSPPGLNYNEQFF.

The chain uses TRBV24-1 and TRBJ2-1; the D call may be TRBD1 or TRBD2 (6 bases each). The CDR3 consists of 15 residues. Germline CDR1 and CDR2: KGHDR and SFDVKD. The V gene lost 0 bases and the J gene lost 6 bases, with 11 bases spanning the gap. The CDR3 sequence is CATSDLQKGGNEQFF. CDR3 nucleotides: TGTGCCACCAGTGATTTGCAGAAGGGGGGCAATGAGCAGTTCTTC.

This clone was seen a few times. The V and J genes are TRBV6-4 and TRBJ2-2; the D gene could be TRBD1 or TRBD2 (5 bases each). The CDR3 runs to 15 residues. Germline CDR1 MRHNA, CDR2 SNTAGT. Trimming removed 6 bases from V and 5 bases from J, with 16 bases in between. CDR3 protein: CASRPQGTGTGELFF. CDR3 bases: TGTGCCAGCAGACCCCAGGGAACGGGGACCGGGGAGCTGTTTTTT.

The rearrangement joins TRBV14 to TRBJ2-2; D gene ambiguous. Germline CDR1 and CDR2: SGHDN and FVKESK. V dropped 3 bases and J dropped 3 bases, with 11 bases sitting between them. This CDR3 comprises 15 residues. The CDR3: CASSQFLTYTGELFF. For the CDR3, the DNA is TGTGCCAGCAGCCAGTTCCTAACTTACACCGGGGAGCTGTTTTTT.

This chain links TRBV3-1 (or the pseudogene TRBV3-2) with TRBJ2-2; D gene unclear. V was clipped by 4 bases and J by 2 bases, with 8 bases between them. In germline, CDR1 is LGHDT, CDR2 YNNKEL (reference sequence). This CDR3 has 14 amino acids. The CDR3 protein is CASSPGRNTGELFF. CDR3 bases: TGTGCCAGCAGCCCCGGACGTAACACCGGGGAGCTGTTTTTT.

The chain links TRBV7-2 to TRBJ2-4; D may match TRBD1 or TRBD2 (6 bases each). CDR1 is SGHTA, CDR2 FQGNSA, per germline. The CDR3 has 16 residues. V shed 5 bases and J shed 6 bases, with 20 bases lying between them. DNA for the CDR3: TGTGCCAGCAGCCTTGGGACTCAGGGGTACGGAAACATTCAGTACTTC. As protein: CASSLGTQGYGNIQYF.

The J gene is TRBJ2-1, the V gene TRBV2, with 7 bases aligning to TRBD1. J gave up 4 bases and V 4 bases, and 16 bases lay outside the gene matches. The germline CDR1 and CDR2 sequences are SNHLY and FYNNEI. This CDR3 is 18 amino acids long. The CDR3, as DNA: TGTGCCAGCAGTGGGGGGTTTCCGGGACAGAGCGATTACAATGAGCAGTTCTTC. Amino acids: CASSGGFPGQSDYNEQFF.

The J gene is TRBJ2-3, the V gene TRBV19; 12 positions match TRBD2. Trimming removed 5 bases from V and 1 base from J; junction bases left unmatched: 7. The germline V gene encodes CDR1 LNHDA and CDR2 SQIVND (reference sequence). This CDR3 is 17 amino acids long. CDR3 DNA: TGTGCCAGTAGTCGAAGACTAGCGGGAGATCGCACAGATACGCAGTATTTT. It is translated as CASSRRLAGDRTDTQYF.

The V call is TRBV19, the J call TRBJ1-1, with D maybe TRBD1 (6 bases). The CDR3 sequence is 17 residues long. Per germline, CDR1 LNHDA and CDR2 SQIVND (reference sequence). The ends were cut back, 4 bases at V and 3 bases at J, with 21 bases in the middle. For the CDR3, the DNA is TGTGCCAGTAGTAGGAGAATAACAGGGATAAAGGACACTGAAGCTTTCTTT. It encodes CASSRRITGIKDTEAFF. The whole variable domain, filled in from reference TRBV19 and TRBJ1-1, reads DGGITQSPKYLFRKEGQNVTLSCEQNLNHDAMYWYRQDPGQGLRLIYYSQIVNDFQKGDIAEGYSVSREKKESFPLTVTSAQKNPTAFYLCASSRRITGIKDTEAFFGQGTRLTVV.

The J gene is TRBJ2-3, the V gene TRBV9; D call uncertain. The CDR3 extends over 16 amino acids. Germline V gene sequence: CDR1 SGDLS, CDR2 YYNGEE. V was cut by 0 bases and J by 3 bases, with 14 bases left in between. Written as DNA, the CDR3 is TGTGCCAGCAGCGTAGGGGTCAGCACATTAACAGATACGCAGTATTTT. Translated: CASSVGVSTLTDTQYF.

The rearrangement joins TRBV5-6 to TRBJ1-4; D remains unclear. The CDR3 consists of 16 residues. The germline CDR1 and CDR2 sequences are SGHDT and YYEEEE. The V gene lost 1 base and the J gene lost 0 bases, with 10 bases spanning the gap. The CDR3 loop is CASSLSPGATNEKLFF. The CDR3 DNA reads TGTGCCAGCAGCTTGTCCCCCGGGGCAACTAATGAAAAACTGTTTTTT.

Only one count was recorded for this clone. The gene calls are TRBV7-2 and TRBJ1-4; D may be TRBD1 (5 bases). This CDR3 contains 14 residues. CDR1 and CDR2 (germline): SGHTA, FQGNSA. Trimming removed 6 bases at V and 7 bases at J, with 15 bases between. The CDR3 loop is CASSVGGAGEKLFF. CDR3 DNA: TGTGCCAGCAGTGTCGGAGGGGCGGGTGAAAAACTGTTTTTT.

This clone came up once. The gene calls are TRBV19 and TRBJ2-2; 10 positions match TRBD1. The germline V gene encodes CDR1 LNHDA and CDR2 SQIVND (reference sequence). V trimming: 6 bases; J trimming: 5 bases; junction bases outside the gene matches: 0. The CDR3 spans 13 residues. The CDR3 is CASRDRGTGELFF. DNA of the CDR3: TGTGCCAGTAGGGACAGGGGGACCGGGGAGCTGTTTTTT.

The V and J genes are TRBV11-2 and TRBJ2-7, with D perhaps matching TRBD1 or TRBD2 (5 bases each). The CDR3 is 12 residues long. Looked up from germline, CDR1 is SGHAT and CDR2 is FQNNGV. Trimming pared 1 base from V and 7 bases from J, leaving 8 bases between. The CDR3 nucleotides read TGTGCCAGCAGCTTAGTCTGGGGGGAGCAGTACGTC. Its protein product is CASSLVWGEQYV.

The chain couples TRBV20-1 to TRBJ2-1; D call uncertain. The CDR3 is made up of 11 amino acids. V was trimmed by 6 bases and J by 4 bases, leaving 7 bases between them. CDR1 is DFQATT and CDR2 is SNEGSKA in the germline V gene (reference sequence). The CDR3 DNA follows: TGCAGTGCCGGTTGGTACAATGAGCAGTTCTTC. Its translation is CSAGWYNEQFF.